Sequencing of this T cell receptor (beta chain) was carried out in a study of T cells in Graves' hyperthyroidism and ophthalmopathy. Study outcomes and limitations: Within blood appeared most thyroid clonotypes that had expanded above 0.001. Ophthalmopathy and stable hyperthyroidism were told apart by a 13 V-J model.

From germline, CDR1 is SGHRS and CDR2 YFSETQ. The CDR3 sequence is 16 residues long. J was trimmed by 1 base and V by 3 bases; bases with no gene match: 6. Amplified TCR beta CDR3 regions came from RNA transcripts. The TCR CDR3 first-round RT-PCR relied on the HTBI primer set. TCRdb called the multiplex PCR reads again in MiXCR, with one record for every CDR3 protein. The sample records around 600,000 distinct CDR3 sequences, about a sixth being singletons. Fresh 10 ml peripheral blood yielded PBMCs. Details on this clonotype: Antigen: not known.

This clonotype was sampled from a woman in her 40s with Graves' ophthalmopathy. This chain joins TRBV5-1 and TRBJ2-2, with TRBD2 identical over 7 bases. The sample consisted of blood. The CDR3 loop is CASSSEGGMNTGELFF. CDR3 in DNA: TGCGCCAGCAGCTCAGAGGGAGGGATGAACACCGGGGAGCTGTTTTTT.